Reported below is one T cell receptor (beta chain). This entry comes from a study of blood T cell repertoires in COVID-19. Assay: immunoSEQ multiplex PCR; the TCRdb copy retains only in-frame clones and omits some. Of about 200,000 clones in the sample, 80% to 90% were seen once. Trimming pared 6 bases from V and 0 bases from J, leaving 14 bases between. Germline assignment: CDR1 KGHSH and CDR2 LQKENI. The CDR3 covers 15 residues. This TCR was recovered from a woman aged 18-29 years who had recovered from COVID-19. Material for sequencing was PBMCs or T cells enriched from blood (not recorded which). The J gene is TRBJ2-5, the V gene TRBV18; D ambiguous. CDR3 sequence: CASSLFPQYQETQYF. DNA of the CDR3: TGTGCCAGCTCCCTCTTCCCGCAGTACCAAGAGACCCAGTACTTC.